What follows are 6 T cell receptor beta chains derived from one specimen sequenced in a study of blood T cell repertoires in COVID-19. Assay: immunoSEQ multiplex PCR; the TCRdb copy retains only in-frame clones and omits some. The sample includes under 500,000 clones, approximately 90% of them seen just once. Sequenced: peripheral blood. These receptors originate from a woman aged 25-40 years with acute or convalescent COVID-19.

The J gene is TRBJ2-5, the V gene TRBV12-5; D is undetermined. The CDR3 covers 15 residues. In germline, CDR1 is LGHNT, CDR2 FRNRAP. Trimming cost V 1 base and J 5 bases, with 14 bases left between them. CDR3 bases: TGTGCTAGTGGTTTGGATCGGGTGACCCTGGAGACCCAGTACTTC. It codes for CASGLDRVTLETQYF.

With respect to this clone: This CDR3 is also generated by other DNA sequences in the sample. This sequence joins TRBV5-1 and TRBJ2-1; possibly TRBD2 for D (6 bases). Germline V lookup: CDR1 SGHRS, CDR2 YFSETQ. V lost 4 bases and J lost 0, with 8 bases in between. This CDR3 has 14 residues. As DNA, the CDR3 is TGCGCCAGCAGCGCGGGGAGCTCCTACAATGAGCAGTTCTTC. Amino acid sequence: CASSAGSSYNEQFF.

Points on this clone: Other DNA sequences of this sample code for an identical CDR3. J is TRBJ1-1 and V is TRBV27; 8 bases are shared with TRBD1. The CDR3 sequence is 13 residues long. Germline CDR1 MNHEY, CDR2 SMNVEV (reference sequence). With 5 bases clipped from V and 5 bases from J, the junction kept 4 bases outside the gene matches. The chain's CDR3 is CASSLTGDTEAFF. As DNA, the CDR3 is TGTGCCAGCAGTCTGACAGGGGATACTGAAGCTTTCTTT.

This clone was observed a single time. This chain connects TRBV19 to TRBJ2-3; 9 nucleotides match TRBD1. This CDR3 region has 15 residues. The ends lost 5 bases at V and 0 bases at J; junction bases unmatched: 3. Per germline, CDR1 LNHDA and CDR2 SQIVND (reference sequence). The CDR3 DNA reads TGTGCCAGTAGTTCCGGGACAGGGAGCACAGATACGCAGTATTTT. This translates into CASSSGTGSTDTQYF.

J is TRBJ2-7 and V is TRBV7-9; 7 bases are a match to TRBD2. The germline gives CDR1 SEHNR, CDR2 FQNEAQ (reference sequence). Germline trimming cut 10 bases from V and 5 bases from J; bases unmatched to any gene: 14. The CDR3 is made up of 14 amino acids. The CDR3 spells CATLGETSSDEQYF. The CDR3 DNA follows: TGTGCCACTCTGGGGGAGACTAGCAGCGACGAGCAGTACTTC.

The rearrangement links TRBV6-1 to TRBJ1-2, with unresolved D. CDR1 is MNHNS, CDR2 SASEGT, per germline. CDR3 length: 16 residues. The V gene lost 4 bases and the J gene lost 5 bases, with 20 bases spanning the gap. CDR3 amino acids: CASSARFTAQRYGYTF. Written as DNA, the CDR3 is TGTGCCAGCAGTGCCCGATTTACTGCGCAACGTTATGGCTACACCTTC.